The 31 T cell receptor beta chains in this list originate from one sample, sequenced in a study of cytomegalovirus exposure and HLA in healthy donors. Vbeta (60) and Jbeta (13) primers were used in the PCR. The assay was immunoSEQ multiplex PCR, and TCRdb's table has in-frame clones only and misses some. Its table records tens of thousands of clones. The specimen sequenced was PBMCs. The receptors come from a man in his late teens or twenties in good health and CMV-seropositive.

The chain employs TRBV10-3 and TRBJ2-3, with TRBD2 matching over 9 bases. This CDR3 is built from 15 residues. Germline values: CDR1 ENHRY, CDR2 SYGVKD. After removal of 4 bases from V and 5 bases from J, the junction contained 7 bases not matched to a gene. CDR3 region: CAISVSGRFVDTQYF. In nucleotides, the CDR3 is TGTGCCATCAGTGTAAGCGGGAGGTTTGTAGATACGCAGTATTTT.

V gene TRBV28 combines with J gene TRBJ1-1, with 9 nucleotides matching TRBD1. Germline V gene lookup returns CDR1 MDHEN and CDR2 SYDVKM. V was clipped by 4 bases and J by 0 bases; unmatched bases: 9. CDR3 length: 17 residues. The CDR3 DNA follows: TGTGCCAGCAGTTCTCCCTCAGACAGGGGGATGAACACTGAAGCTTTCTTT. Translation gives CASSSPSDRGMNTEAFF.

This rearrangement joins TRBV6-1 to TRBJ2-5, with 7 bases that match TRBD1. The J call may be in error: the DNA end matches TRBJ2-7 better. Germline V gene data show CDR1 as MNHNS and CDR2 as SASEGT. This CDR3 region has 14 residues. The CDR3 DNA follows: TGTGCCAGCAGTGTCGACAGGGAATCCTACGAGCAGTACTTC. Its translation is CASSVDRESYEQYF.

The V call is TRBV5-1, the J call TRBJ2-2; TRBD2 aligns across 8 bases. There are 16 residues in the CDR3. The germline V gene encodes CDR1 SGHRS and CDR2 YFSETQ. The junction had 6 bases not matched to a gene; V was cut back by 4 bases and J by 1 base. CDR3 sequence: CASSPESGRNTGELFF. The DNA of the CDR3 is TGCGCCAGCAGCCCGGAAAGCGGGAGGAACACCGGGGAGCTGTTTTTT. The full variable domain, its missing parts supplied by reference TRBV5-1 and TRBJ2-2, is KAGVTQTPRYLIKTRGQQVTLSCSPISGHRSVSWYQQTPGQGLQFLFEYFSETQRNKGNFPGRFSGRQFSNSRSEMNVSTLELGDSALYLCASSPESGRNTGELFFGEGSRLTVL.

The rearrangement joins TRBV18 to TRBJ2-5, with a possible D match to TRBD1 (6 bases). V was trimmed by 4 bases and J by 1 base, leaving 10 bases between them. The CDR3 runs to 14 residues. Germline-derived CDR1 and CDR2 are KGHSH and LQKENI. CDR3 nucleotides: TGTGCCAGCTCACTGGGGGCAGCCCAAGAGACCCAGTACTTC. This codes for CASSLGAAQETQYF. Full variable domain (missing parts from reference TRBV18 and TRBJ2-5): NAGVMQNPRHLVRRRGQEARLRCSPMKGHSHVYWYRQLPEEGLKFMVYLQKENIIDESGMPKERFSAEFPKEGPSILRIQQVVRGDSAAYFCASSLGAAQETQYFGPGTRLLVL.

For the CDR3, the DNA is TGTGCCAGCAGCTTCCCCGTTTCCTACGAGCAGTACTTC. It specifies CASSFPVSYEQYF. The chain combines TRBV7-9 with TRBJ2-7, with D unresolved. In germline, CDR1 is SEHNR, CDR2 FQNEAQ (reference sequence). This CDR3 spans 13 amino acids. Trimming removed 3 bases at V and 1 base at J, with 7 bases between.

CDR3 in DNA: TGCGCCAGCAGCTTGGGCTACCTAGGTCTAGAGACCCAGTACTTC. It yields the protein CASSLGYLGLETQYF. The J gene is TRBJ2-5, the V gene TRBV5-1; no firm D call. Trimming removed 0 bases from V and 4 bases from J, with 13 bases in between. Germline assignment: CDR1 SGHRS and CDR2 YFSETQ. This CDR3 has 15 amino acids.

With respect to this clone: Its ends do not fully match the called genes, so a read error is possible. The rearrangement uses TRBV19 and TRBJ2-1, with 11 positions matching TRBD2. Germline values: CDR1 LNHDA, CDR2 SQIVND (reference sequence). CDR3 length: 19 residues. The CDR3 DNA sequence: TGTGCCAATAGTATAGCCCCACCGGGGCTAGCGGGAGGATACAATGAGCAGTTCTTC. It specifies CANSIAPPGLAGGYNEQFF.

The chain employs TRBV6-4 and TRBJ1-2, with 10 bases aligning to TRBD1. In germline, CDR1 is MRHNA, CDR2 SNTAGT. Trimming cost V 9 bases and J 7 bases; bases outside gene matches: 5. This CDR3 region has 12 residues. CDR3 region: CASWDRGSGYTF. In nucleotides, the CDR3 is TGTGCCAGTTGGGACAGGGGAAGTGGCTACACCTTC.

This sequence joins TRBV9 and TRBJ2-7; 9 positions match TRBD1. The CDR3 spans 16 residues. V gave up 0 bases and J gave up 1 base; unmatched junction bases: 5. Germline V lookup: CDR1 SGDLS, CDR2 YYNGEE. The CDR3 spells CASSVGAGTGSYEQYF. In DNA form, the CDR3 reads TGTGCCAGCAGCGTAGGGGCCGGGACAGGGTCCTACGAGCAGTACTTC.

The chain combines TRBV25-1 with TRBJ2-1; 7 bases match TRBD2. J lost 5 bases, V lost 6 bases, and 7 bases had no gene match. Germline V CDR1 and CDR2: MGHDK, SYGVNS. This CDR3 has 14 residues. The CDR3 bases are TGTGCCAGCAGGGAAGCGGGGCCTGACAATGAGCAGTTCTTC. Translated, it gives CASREAGPDNEQFF.

V and J are TRBV5-6 and TRBJ2-5; weak D call: TRBD1 (6 bases). CDR1 is SGHDT, CDR2 YYEEEE, per germline. The CDR3 runs 14 residues. Trimming shortened V by 4 bases and J by 0 bases, and 10 bases separated the two germline ends. The CDR3 protein is CASSPQGYQETQYF. CDR3 sequence (DNA): TGTGCCAGCAGCCCTCAGGGGTACCAAGAGACCCAGTACTTC.

The chain links TRBV11-2 to TRBJ2-7; 9 bases agree with TRBD1. Germline assignment: CDR1 SGHAT and CDR2 FQNNGV. Trimming at V came to 2 bases and at J to 3 bases, leaving 11 bases not matched to a gene. The CDR3 contains 17 residues. The CDR3 nucleotides read TGTGCCAGCAGCTTACGCCCTATCGGGACAGGGAGCTACGAGCAGTACTTC. Residues: CASSLRPIGTGSYEQYF. Full variable domain (remainder filled in from reference TRBV11-2 and TRBJ2-7): EAGVAQSPRYKIIEKRQSVAFWCNPISGHATLYWYQQILGQGPKLLIQFQNNGVVDDSQLPKDRFSAERLKGVDSTLKIQPAKLEDSAVYLCASSLRPIGTGSYEQYFGPGTRLTVT.

The chain has TRBV5-1 and TRBJ2-2; perhaps TRBD1 as D (6 bases). This CDR3 has 14 residues. The germline V gene encodes CDR1 SGHRS and CDR2 YFSETQ. Trimming stripped 2 bases from V and 2 bases from J, with 7 bases between. CDR3 region: CASSLQGNTGELFF. The CDR3 DNA sequence: TGCGCCAGCAGCTTACAGGGTAACACCGGGGAGCTGTTTTTT.

The genes are TRBV7-9 and TRBJ2-2, with 11 positions matching TRBD2. After removal of 2 bases from V and 4 bases from J, the junction contained 0 bases not matched to a gene. Looked up from germline, CDR1 is SEHNR and CDR2 is FQNEAQ (reference sequence). The CDR3 runs 15 residues. The CDR3: CASSLLAGGTGELFF. The CDR3 nucleotides read TGTGCCAGCAGCTTACTAGCGGGAGGCACCGGGGAGCTGTTTTTT.

This chain links TRBV4-2 with TRBJ2-3; 7 bases are a match to TRBD1. This CDR3 spans 14 amino acids. Germline V CDR1 and CDR2: LGHNA, YNFKEQ. J lost 6 bases, V lost 8 bases, and 11 bases had no gene match. In DNA form, the CDR3 reads TGTGCCAGCCGGCGGCAGGGGGTGTCGGATACGCAGTATTTT. It translates to CASRRQGVSDTQYF.

The chain joins TRBV2 to TRBJ1-1, with a weak D call TRBD1 (6 bases). Germline V CDR1 and CDR2: SNHLY, FYNNEI. This CDR3 spans 15 amino acids. V was cut by 5 bases and J by 3 bases, with 16 bases left in between. DNA of the CDR3: TGTGCCAGCAGTTTAGAGGGGGTTATATACACTGAAGCTTTCTTT. Translation gives CASSLEGVIYTEAFF.

The chain links TRBV9 to TRBJ2-1; the match to TRBD2 covers 7 bases. The CDR3 has 15 residues. The V and J ends lost 0 bases and 9 bases, in that order; junction bases with no gene match: 9. The germline V gene has CDR1 SGDLS and CDR2 YYNGEE. CDR3 nucleotide sequence: TGTGCCAGCAGCGTAGGCGCCGATTGGGAGGGTGAGCAGTTCTTC. This translates into CASSVGADWEGEQFF.

The chain employs TRBV30 and TRBJ2-7, with D perhaps matching TRBD2 (6 bases). Germline V lookup: CDR1 GTSNPN, CDR2 SVGIG (reference sequence). V was clipped by 0 bases and J by 3 bases, with 15 bases between them. The CDR3 sequence is 15 residues long. The CDR3 sequence is CAWSVRGTANYEQYF. DNA of the CDR3: TGTGCCTGGAGTGTACGGGGGACGGCTAACTACGAGCAGTACTTC.

The chain carries TRBV27 and TRBJ1-1; D is possibly TRBD1 (6 bases). The CDR3 sequence is 15 residues long. Trimming took 6 bases from V and 1 from J, leaving 15 bases between them. Germline V CDR1 and CDR2: MNHEY, SMNVEV (reference sequence). CDR3 coding DNA: TGTGCCAGCAGGCCCGGGACACCATCGAACACTGAAGCTTTCTTT. Translation gives CASRPGTPSNTEAFF.

The chain carries TRBV27 and TRBJ2-1, with 9 bases aligning to TRBD2. Per germline, CDR1 MNHEY and CDR2 SMNVEV (reference sequence). The CDR3 has 14 residues. The V segment lost 2 bases and the J segment 8 bases; nucleotides outside the gene matches: 4. CDR3 sequence reads: CASSLLREGDEQFF. DNA for the CDR3: TGTGCCAGCAGTTTACTGCGGGAGGGTGATGAGCAGTTCTTC.

The chain joins TRBV7-2 to TRBJ2-1, with TRBD2 matching over 8 bases. CDR3 size: 16 residues. Germline values: CDR1 SGHTA, CDR2 FQGNSA. V gave up 4 bases and J gave up 7 bases; unmatched junction bases: 12. In nucleotides, the CDR3 is TGTGCCAGCAGCTCCCAGCGGGAGCTATGGTTGAATGAGCAGTTCTTC. It codes for CASSSQRELWLNEQFF. The whole variable domain, remainder taken from reference TRBV7-2 and TRBJ2-1, is GAGVSQSPSNKVTEKGKDVELRCDPISGHTALYWYRQSLGQGLEFLIYFQGNSAPDKSGLPSDRFSAERTGGSVSTLTIQRTQQEDSAVYLCASSSQRELWLNEQFFGPGTRLTVL.

The chain combines TRBV19 with TRBJ2-3, with D possibly TRBD2 on 5 matching bases. There are 13 residues in the CDR3. Germline CDR1 reads LNHDA; CDR2 reads SQIVND (reference sequence). V was clipped by 6 bases and J by 3 bases, with 10 bases between them. This chain's CDR3 is CASSYGITDTQYF. CDR3 in DNA: TGTGCCAGTAGCTACGGGATAACAGATACGCAGTATTTT.

The chain links TRBV2 to TRBJ1-1; D gene uncertain. Germline V CDR1 and CDR2: SNHLY, FYNNEI. The CDR3 length is 10 residues. V shed 9 bases and J shed 5 bases, with 7 bases lying between them. CDR3 loop: CARGETEAFF. CDR3 sequence (DNA): TGTGCCAGGGGCGAAACTGAAGCTTTCTTT.

Its frequency marks this clone as large. The rearrangement joins TRBV2 to TRBJ2-1; 10 nucleotides agree with TRBD2. Germline CDR1 SNHLY, CDR2 FYNNEI. This CDR3 comprises 14 residues. V lost 10 bases to trimming and J lost 7 bases; unmatched junction nucleotides: 10. CDR3 bases: TGTGCCAAGCAAGAGCGGGAGGGCCTGAATGAGCAGTTCTTC. Amino acid sequence: CAKQEREGLNEQFF.

The chain uses TRBV5-6 and TRBJ1-5; 7 bases agree with TRBD1. With 0 bases clipped from V and 9 bases from J, the junction kept 6 bases outside the gene matches. The germline gives CDR1 SGHDT, CDR2 YYEEEE. CDR3 length equals 14 residues. The CDR3 DNA sequence: TGTGCCAGCAGCTTGGACAGGGGAAATAGGCCCCAGCATTTT. Protein: CASSLDRGNRPQHF.

The V call is TRBV10-3, the J call TRBJ2-2; 12 bases align to TRBD2. There are 18 residues in the CDR3. Germline V gene lookup returns CDR1 ENHRY and CDR2 SYGVKD. Trimming cost V 4 bases and J 7 bases; bases outside gene matches: 13. The CDR3 loop is CAISGLAGGPEVDGELFF. The CDR3 coding sequence is TGTGCCATCAGTGGGCTAGCGGGAGGGCCTGAGGTGGACGGGGAGCTGTTTTTT.

The chain recombines TRBV27 with TRBJ2-3; perhaps TRBD2 as D (5 bases). The V gene lost 2 bases and the J gene lost 2 bases, with 5 bases spanning the gap. This CDR3 is 13 amino acids long. The germline V gene has CDR1 MNHEY and CDR2 SMNVEV (reference sequence). The CDR3 spells CASSLGLTDTQYF. The CDR3 DNA is TGTGCCAGCAGTTTAGGACTCACAGATACGCAGTATTTT.

The V and J genes are TRBV5-4 and TRBJ1-1; D possibly corresponds to TRBD1 (5 bases). There are 15 residues in the CDR3. V lost 3 bases and J 5 bases, leaving 17 bases between the germline ends. CDR1 is SGHNT and CDR2 is YYREEE in the germline V gene (reference sequence). The CDR3 DNA reads TGTGCCAGCAGCTCCTCCCGACAGAGTGTAACTGAAGCTTTCTTT. Protein product: CASSSSRQSVTEAFF.

The CDR3 spells CFPGTAGVSYEQYF. The CDR3 DNA is TGTTTCCCTGGAACAGCGGGGGTCTCCTACGAGCAGTACTTC. The V and J genes are TRBV30 and TRBJ2-7; 8 nucleotides match TRBD2. Per the germline V gene, CDR1 is GTSNPN and CDR2 is SVGIG (reference sequence). The length of the CDR3 is 14 residues. The full variable domain, with the rest looked up from reference TRBV30 and TRBJ2-7, is SQTIHQWPATLVQPVGSPLSLECTVEGTSNPNLYWYRQAAGRGLQLLFYSVGIGQISSEVPQNLSASRPQDRQFILSSKKLLLSDSGFYLCFPGTAGVSYEQYFGPGTRLTVT.

This chain uses TRBV5-1 with TRBJ2-1; 9 bases match TRBD2. This CDR3 region has 16 residues. Germline V gene data show CDR1 as SGHRS and CDR2 as YFSETQ. V shed 0 bases and J 6 bases; nucleotides not matched to a gene: 7. The CDR3 nucleotides are TGCGCCAGCAGCTTGGAAGCGCTAGCGGGGCCCAATGAGCAGTTCTTC. It is translated as CASSLEALAGPNEQFF.